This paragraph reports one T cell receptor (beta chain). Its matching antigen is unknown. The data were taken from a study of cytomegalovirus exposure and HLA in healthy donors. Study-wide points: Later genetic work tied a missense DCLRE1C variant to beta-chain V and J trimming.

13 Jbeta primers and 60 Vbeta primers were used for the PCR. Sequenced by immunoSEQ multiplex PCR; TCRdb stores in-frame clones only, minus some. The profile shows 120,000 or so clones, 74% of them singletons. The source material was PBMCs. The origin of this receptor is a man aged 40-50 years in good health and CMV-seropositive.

CDR3 amino acids: CASSLSWARVDEQYF. CDR3 in DNA: TGTGCCAGCAGCTTAAGTTGGGCCAGGGTGGACGAGCAGTACTTC. The rearrangement joins TRBV7-3 to TRBJ2-7; weak D call: TRBD1 (5 bases). Trimming stripped 1 base from V and 5 bases from J, with 15 bases between. From germline, CDR1 is SGHTA and CDR2 FQGTGA. This CDR3 has 15 amino acids. The variable domain in full, completed from reference TRBV7-3 and TRBJ2-7, reads GAGVSQTPSNKVTEKGKYVELRCDPISGHTALYWYRQSLGQGPEFLIYFQGTGAADDSGLPNDRFFAVRPEGSVSTLKIQRTERGDSAVYLCASSLSWARVDEQYFGPGTRLTVT.